This TCR beta chain appears in the sequencing data of a study of blood T cell repertoires in COVID-19. The overall study: Researchers got acute and convalescent COVID-19 samples from the United States, Italy and Spain.

As originally analysed: The assay estimated nucleated cells by amplifying reference gene primers. The table came from immunoSEQ multiplex PCR; TCRdb's copy has only in-frame clones and leaves some out. V and J calls and clone size come straight from that table; D and trimming were deduced from the DNA. The sample consists of roughly 410,000 clones, 87% of them appearing once. The receptor was derived from a woman between 55 and 75 years old with COVID-19, enrolled during active disease. Sequenced input: peripheral blood.

The CDR3 here is CASSLDTISYEQYF. The CDR3 DNA is TGCGCCAGCAGCCTGGACACCATCTCCTACGAGCAGTACTTC. The V and J genes are TRBV4-1 and TRBJ2-7, with D perhaps TRBD1 (5 bases). The V end was cut by 4 bases, the J end by 0 bases, with 10 bases between. The CDR3 is 14 residues long. Germline V gives CDR1 MGHRA, CDR2 YSYEKL.